This is a list of T cell receptor beta chains from one sample in a study of blood T cells in healthy people across ages. Using its own MiXCR run on the 5' RACE reads, TCRdb lists one record per CDR3 protein. The sample comprises around 1,000,000 distinct CDR3 sequences, around two fifths of which are singletons, and about 12% rests with the top ten. The sample taken for sequencing was blood. These receptors were obtained from a man between 18 and 29 years old in good health. CDR3s include the opening cysteine and the closing phenylalanine or tryptophan. A D gene is named only where the DNA matches it firmly. Where a row states a size, it is once, few, many or the class of an expanded clone; other rows omit it.

v_gene: TRBV7-6; j_gene: TRBJ2-5; d_gene: TRBD1; abundance: .; CDR3aa: CAGSFLGRGLEETQYF; CDR3nt: TGTGCCGGCAGCTTCCTTGGCAGGGGGCTTGAGGAGACCCAGTACTTC
v_gene: TRBV9; j_gene: TRBJ2-1; d_gene: TRBD2; abundance: many; CDR3aa: CASSASGGDNEQFF; CDR3nt: TGTGCCAGCAGCGCTAGCGGGGGGGACAATGAGCAGTTCTTC
v_gene: TRBV7-2; j_gene: TRBJ2-3; d_gene: .; abundance: once; CDR3aa: CASSKLVTRTDTQYF; CDR3nt: TGTGCCAGCAGCAAACTAGTAACCCGCACAGATACGCAGTATTTT
v_gene: TRBV6-5; j_gene: TRBJ2-4; d_gene: .; abundance: .; CDR3aa: CASSYAAVGAKNIQYF; CDR3nt: TGTGCCAGCAGTTACGCGGCAGTGGGAGCCAAAAACATTCAGTACTTC
v_gene: TRBV27; j_gene: TRBJ1-2; d_gene: .; abundance: few; CDR3aa: CASQPRWAANYGYTF; CDR3nt: TGTGCCAGCCAACCCAGGTGGGCGGCTAACTATGGCTACACCTTC
v_gene: TRBV19; j_gene: TRBJ2-7; d_gene: TRBD2; abundance: .; CDR3aa: CASSIRGLADLWDEQYF; CDR3nt: TGTGCCAGTAGTATTCGGGGACTAGCGGACCTCTGGGATGAGCAGTACTTC
v_gene: TRBV3-1; j_gene: TRBJ1-2; d_gene: .; abundance: .; CDR3aa: CASSQGQAPLYGYTF; CDR3nt: TGTGCCAGCAGCCAAGGGCAGGCACCCCTCTATGGCTACACCTTC
v_gene: TRBV2; j_gene: TRBJ2-5; d_gene: .; abundance: few; CDR3aa: CASSEARGNQETQYF; CDR3nt: TGTGCCAGCAGTGAAGCGAGGGGAAACCAAGAGACCCAGTACTTC
v_gene: TRBV3-1; j_gene: TRBJ2-1; d_gene: .; abundance: .; CDR3aa: CASSRDGAYNEQFF; CDR3nt: TGTGCCAGCAGCCGGGACGGAGCCTACAATGAGCAGTTCTTC
v_gene: TRBV12-3/TRBV12-4; j_gene: TRBJ1-2; d_gene: .; abundance: many; CDR3aa: CASSLGHYGYTF; CDR3nt: TGTGCCAGCAGTTTAGGTCACTATGGCTACACCTTC
v_gene: TRBV7-9; j_gene: TRBJ1-1; d_gene: .; abundance: few; CDR3aa: CASSFMATEAFF; CDR3nt: TGTGCCAGCAGCTTTATGGCGACTGAAGCTTTCTTT
v_gene: TRBV3-1; j_gene: TRBJ1-5; d_gene: .; abundance: .; CDR3aa: CASSQGVRNQPQHF; CDR3nt: TGTGCCAGCAGCCAAGGCGTACGCAATCAGCCCCAGCATTTT
v_gene: TRBV27; j_gene: TRBJ2-3; d_gene: .; abundance: .; CDR3aa: CASSLYRTADTQYF; CDR3nt: TGTGCCAGCAGTTTATACCGGACGGCAGATACGCAGTATTTT
v_gene: TRBV5-3; j_gene: TRBJ2-3; d_gene: TRBD1; abundance: .; CDR3aa: CARSAHRDRYTDTQYF; CDR3nt: TGTGCCAGAAGCGCCCACCGGGACAGATACACAGATACGCAGTATTTT
v_gene: TRBV5-4; j_gene: TRBJ2-1; d_gene: .; abundance: few; CDR3aa: CASSSSADEQFF; CDR3nt: TGTGCCAGCAGCTCGTCTGCCGATGAGCAGTTCTTC
v_gene: TRBV6-5; j_gene: TRBJ2-2; d_gene: .; abundance: .; CDR3aa: CASSYRGYTGELFF; CDR3nt: TGTGCCAGCAGTTACAGGGGATACACCGGGGAGCTGTTTTTT
v_gene: TRBV4-3; j_gene: TRBJ1-3; d_gene: .; abundance: once; CDR3aa: CASSQDGRGSGNTIYF; CDR3nt: TGCGCCAGCAGCCAAGACGGCCGGGGCTCTGGAAACACCATATATTTT
v_gene: TRBV7-2; j_gene: TRBJ2-1; d_gene: TRBD1; abundance: few; CDR3aa: CASRPPGTGAYYNEQFF; CDR3nt: TGTGCCAGCAGACCCCCCGGGACAGGGGCCTATTACAATGAGCAGTTCTTC
v_gene: TRBV12-3/TRBV12-4; j_gene: TRBJ2-7; d_gene: TRBD1; abundance: .; CDR3aa: CASSPRDRGLYEQYF; CDR3nt: TGTGCCAGCAGTCCCCGGGACAGGGGATTATACGAGCAGTACTTC
v_gene: TRBV5-1; j_gene: TRBJ1-6; d_gene: .; abundance: few; CDR3aa: CASSWGQDYNSPLHF; CDR3nt: TGCGCCAGCAGCTGGGGGCAAGACTATAATTCACCCCTCCACTTT
v_gene: TRBV29-1; j_gene: TRBJ1-1; d_gene: .; abundance: .; CDR3aa: CSVQVGRGSEAFF; CDR3nt: TGCAGCGTTCAAGTGGGCAGGGGAAGCGAAGCTTTCTTT
v_gene: TRBV5-4; j_gene: TRBJ2-3; d_gene: .; abundance: few; CDR3aa: CASSFRTGTDTQYF; CDR3nt: TGTGCCAGCAGCTTTCGGACGGGCACAGATACGCAGTATTTT
v_gene: TRBV7-2; j_gene: TRBJ2-7; d_gene: TRBD2; abundance: .; CDR3aa: CASSLDSSGTYEQYF; CDR3nt: TGTGCCAGCAGCTTAGACTCTAGCGGGACCTACGAGCAGTACTTC
v_gene: TRBV12-3/TRBV12-4; j_gene: TRBJ1-1; d_gene: TRBD1; abundance: .; CDR3aa: CASSDRGQGTEAFF; CDR3nt: TGTGCCAGCAGTGACAGGGGGCAGGGGACTGAAGCTTTCTTT
v_gene: TRBV27; j_gene: TRBJ1-2; d_gene: .; abundance: .; CDR3aa: CASSSREGSMNYGYTF; CDR3nt: TGTGCCAGCAGTTCTCGGGAAGGATCGATGAACTATGGCTACACCTTC
v_gene: TRBV10-3; j_gene: TRBJ1-1; d_gene: .; abundance: .; CDR3aa: CAISLRTEAFF; CDR3nt: TGTGCCATCAGTCTTCGGACTGAAGCTTTCTTT
v_gene: TRBV11-3; j_gene: TRBJ2-2; d_gene: .; abundance: once; CDR3aa: CASSRTTNTGELFF; CDR3nt: TGTGCCAGCAGCCGGACTACGAACACCGGGGAGCTGTTTTTT
v_gene: TRBV11-1; j_gene: TRBJ2-1; d_gene: .; abundance: .; CDR3aa: CASSLLDSSSYNEQFF; CDR3nt: TGTGCCAGCAGCTTACTCGACAGTAGCTCCTACAATGAGCAGTTCTTC
v_gene: TRBV6-5; j_gene: TRBJ2-2; d_gene: .; abundance: .; CDR3aa: CASSFSRGAADTGELFF; CDR3nt: TGTGCCAGCAGTTTCAGCAGGGGCGCAGCGGACACCGGGGAGCTGTTTTTT
v_gene: TRBV6-1; j_gene: TRBJ1-2; d_gene: .; abundance: few; CDR3aa: CASSYREADGYTF; CDR3nt: TGTGCCAGCAGCTACAGGGAGGCGGATGGCTACACCTTC
v_gene: TRBV6-1; j_gene: TRBJ1-1; d_gene: .; abundance: .; CDR3aa: CASSERTGPLNTEAFF; CDR3nt: TGTGCCAGCAGTGAACGCACAGGACCCTTGAACACTGAAGCTTTCTTT